This T cell receptor beta chain was captured by sequencing in a study of shared clonotypes between healthy human individuals. Across several immunoSEQ plates, the genomic DNA of each subset was split evenly. Assay: immunoSEQ multiplex PCR; the TCRdb copy retains only in-frame clones and omits some. In the table there are some 740,000 clones, 90% to 95% of which are singletons. Naive CD8 populations comprised CD45RO-negative cells positively selected for CCR7, excluding terminally differentiated effector memory CD45RA+ cells. All of the donors resided in Nashville, Tennessee, and each was a Caucasian adult. Whole-study results and caveats: Shared across a few donors were around 5% of the naive CD4 clonotypes.

For this clone: The antigen remains unidentified.

V was pared by 3 bases and J by 4 bases, with 8 bases of the junction left unmatched. This CDR3 has 16 amino acids. Germline V CDR1 and CDR2: MGHRA, YSYEKL. This clonotype was obtained from a man younger than 45 in good health. The chain joins TRBV4-1 to TRBJ2-2, with 7 bases aligning to TRBD2. The specimen sequenced was naive CD8+ T cells sorted from blood. The chain's CDR3 is CASSQITTGGTGELFF. The CDR3 DNA reads TGCGCCAGCAGCCAGATCACAACGGGGGGCACCGGGGAGCTGTTTTTT.